This T cell receptor (beta chain) was identified during a study of shared clonotypes between healthy human individuals. Whole-study results and caveats: The generation probabilities recorded for non-shared clonotypes fell below those of clonotypes shared by all four donors. Naive subsets typically showed greater estimated richness than memory subsets. Shared across a handful of donors were about 4.6% of the naive CD4 clonotypes.

Every subset's genomic DNA went evenly onto several immunoSEQ plates. The repertoire was sequenced with immunoSEQ multiplex PCR; TCRdb's copy has only in-frame clones and lacks some. Among more than 200,000 clones listed, 65% were seen once. As regards this clone: Its specificity is unknown.

Germline V CDR1 and CDR2: SGDLS, YYNGEE. V was pared by 4 bases and J by 3 bases, with 15 bases between. The CDR3 totals 15 residues. V usage is TRBV9 and J usage is TRBJ2-3, with D tentatively TRBD2 (6 bases). Sequenced input: memory CD4+ T cells sorted from blood. Stated subset: CD45RA-negative fraction. The sequence was collected from a man aged 25-40 years in good health. This CDR3 is CASSIVGEVTDTQYF. CDR3 DNA: TGTGCCAGCAGCATTGTAGGGGAGGTGACAGATACGCAGTATTTT.